This paragraph reports one T cell receptor (beta chain). Its antigen is unidentified. Trimming cost V 1 base and J 1 base, with 6 bases left between them. CDR3 length: 14 residues. Germline-derived CDR1 and CDR2 are PRHDT and FYEKMQ (reference sequence). This entry is derived from a study of PD-1 blockade in classical Hodgkin lymphoma. Study-level information: Patients were dosed intravenously with nivolumab at 3 mg/kg every 2 weeks.

Each and every patient relapsed after autologous stem cell transplantation, and patients got differing brentuximab vedotin exposure. TCRdb's table, derived via immunoSEQ multiplex PCR, lists solely in-frame clones and lacks some. The sample lists 15,000 to 20,000 clones, about four fifths occurring once. Overall study findings and caveats: Unlike CD8+ TCR diversity, which did not rise significantly by C4D1, CD4+ TCR diversity did. Complete responders showed a baseline diversity that resembled the diversity of newly diagnosed patients.

The rearrangement uses TRBV13 and TRBJ2-3; D may be TRBD2 (5 bases). This TCR was recovered from a human donor with classical Hodgkin lymphoma. The material was peripheral blood mononuclear cells (PBMCs), obtained at baseline. Here the CDR3 reads CASSLAGGTDTQYF. The CDR3 DNA reads TGTGCCAGCAGCTTAGCCGGGGGCACAGATACGCAGTATTTT.